This T cell receptor (beta chain) came from a study of T cells after somatic rescue of genetic block. The repertoire was sequenced with immunoSEQ multiplex PCR; TCRdb's copy has only in-frame clones and lacks some. The repertoire holds roughly 120,000 clones, with just over 90% as singletons. CDR1 GTSNPN and CDR2 SVGIG come from the germline V gene (reference sequence). J gave up 8 bases and V 2 bases, and 8 bases lay outside the gene matches. This CDR3 has 13 residues. This chain connects TRBV30 to TRBJ1-2, with TRBD1 matching over 7 bases. The TCR sequence derives from a woman between 18 and 30 years old. Sequencing input: peripheral blood mononuclear cells (PBMCs). CDR3 amino acids: CAWSPLGGRGYTF. CDR3 DNA: TGTGCCTGGAGTCCCCTAGGGGGCCGAGGCTACACCTTC.